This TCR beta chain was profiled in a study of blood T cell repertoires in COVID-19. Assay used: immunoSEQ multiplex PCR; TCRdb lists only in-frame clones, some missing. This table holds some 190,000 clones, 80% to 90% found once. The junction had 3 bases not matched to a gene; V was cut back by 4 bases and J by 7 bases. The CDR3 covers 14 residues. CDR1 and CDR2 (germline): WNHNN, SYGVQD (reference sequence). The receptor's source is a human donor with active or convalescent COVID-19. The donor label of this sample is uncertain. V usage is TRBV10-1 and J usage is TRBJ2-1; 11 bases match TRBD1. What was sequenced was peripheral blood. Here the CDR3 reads CASSVGTGGNEQFF. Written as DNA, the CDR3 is TGCGCCAGCAGTGTTGGGACAGGGGGGAATGAGCAGTTCTTC.